This TCR beta chain originates from a study of blood T cell repertoires in COVID-19. Overall study context: From the United States, Italy and Spain came samples of acute and convalescent COVID-19.

Data came from immunoSEQ multiplex PCR; TCRdb stores just in-frame clones and leaves some out. Found here are about 50,000 clones, 70% to 80% of them singletons; the top ten hold 5.8%. Participants, about 18 to 100 years old, spanned 25 or so US areas. Germline V gene lookup returns CDR1 LGHDT and CDR2 YNNKEL (reference sequence). Unmatched junction bases numbered 8, after V lost 4 bases and J lost 9 bases. The CDR3 runs 14 residues. The chain recombines TRBV3-1 (or the pseudogene TRBV3-2) with TRBJ2-4; TRBD1 aligns across 8 bases. The source of this sequence is a woman aged 45-59 years with acute COVID-19. Sample: PBMCs or T cells enriched from blood (not recorded which). As DNA, the CDR3 is TGTGCCAGCAGCCTCGGGACAGGTCTGACCATTCAGTACTTC. Residues: CASSLGTGLTIQYF.